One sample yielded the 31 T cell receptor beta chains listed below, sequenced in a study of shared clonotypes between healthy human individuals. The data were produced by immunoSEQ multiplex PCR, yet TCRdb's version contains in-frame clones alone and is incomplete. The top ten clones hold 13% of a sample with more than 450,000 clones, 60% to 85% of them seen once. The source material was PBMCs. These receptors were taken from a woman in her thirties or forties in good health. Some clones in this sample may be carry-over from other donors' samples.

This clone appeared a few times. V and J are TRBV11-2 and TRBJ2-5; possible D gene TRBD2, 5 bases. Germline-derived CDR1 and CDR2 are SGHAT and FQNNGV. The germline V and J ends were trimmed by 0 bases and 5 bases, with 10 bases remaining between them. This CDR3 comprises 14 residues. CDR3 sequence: CASSLDRASETQYF. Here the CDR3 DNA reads TGTGCCAGCAGCTTAGACCGGGCTAGCGAGACCCAGTACTTC.

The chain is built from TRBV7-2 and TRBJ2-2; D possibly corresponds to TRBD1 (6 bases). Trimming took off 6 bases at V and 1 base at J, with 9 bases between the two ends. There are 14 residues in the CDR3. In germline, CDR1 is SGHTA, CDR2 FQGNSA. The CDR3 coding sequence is TGTGCCAGCAGTTTACAGGGGAACACCGGGGAGCTGTTTTTT. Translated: CASSLQGNTGELFF. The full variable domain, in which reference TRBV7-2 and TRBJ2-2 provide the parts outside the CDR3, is GAGVSQSPSNKVTEKGKDVELRCDPISGHTALYWYRQSLGQGLEFLIYFQGNSAPDKSGLPSDRFSAERTGGSVSTLTIQRTQQEDSAVYLCASSLQGNTGELFFGEGSRLTVL.

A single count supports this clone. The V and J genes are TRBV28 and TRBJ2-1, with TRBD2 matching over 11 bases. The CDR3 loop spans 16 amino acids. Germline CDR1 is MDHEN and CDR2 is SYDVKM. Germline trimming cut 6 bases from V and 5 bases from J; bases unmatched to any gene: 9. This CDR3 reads CASSPVLAGGHNEQFF. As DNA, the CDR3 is TGTGCCAGCAGCCCCGTCCTAGCGGGAGGACACAATGAGCAGTTCTTC.

The CDR3 DNA reads as TGCGCCAGCAGAGGACAGGTAGACGGCAATGAGCAGTTCTTC. Amino acids: CASRGQVDGNEQFF. This chain uses TRBV5-1 with TRBJ2-1; 7 nucleotides align to TRBD1. CDR3 size: 14 residues. The junction had 8 bases not matched to a gene; V was cut back by 5 bases and J by 6 bases. Germline CDR1 reads SGHRS; CDR2 reads YFSETQ. The variable domain in full, with the rest retrieved from reference TRBV5-1 and TRBJ2-1, is KAGVTQTPRYLIKTRGQQVTLSCSPISGHRSVSWYQQTPGQGLQFLFEYFSETQRNKGNFPGRFSGRQFSNSRSEMNVSTLELGDSALYLCASRGQVDGNEQFFGPGTRLTVL.

CDR3 nucleotides: TGCGCCAGCAGCGACCGGGACCATGAGCAGTTCTTC. It encodes CASSDRDHEQFF. The rearrangement uses TRBV5-1 and TRBJ2-1; D tentatively reads TRBD1 or TRBD2 (5 bases each). V was clipped by 4 bases and J by 8 bases, with 10 bases between them. The germline CDR1 and CDR2 sequences are SGHRS and YFSETQ. The CDR3 has 12 residues.

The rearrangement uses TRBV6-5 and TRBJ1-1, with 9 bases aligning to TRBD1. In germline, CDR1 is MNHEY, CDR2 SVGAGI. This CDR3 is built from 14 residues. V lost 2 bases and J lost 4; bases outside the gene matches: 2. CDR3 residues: CASSYRDRATEAFF. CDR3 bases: TGTGCCAGCAGTTACCGGGACAGGGCCACTGAAGCTTTCTTT.

The CDR3 loop reads CASSPRTGLAKNIQYF. The CDR3 DNA sequence: TGTGCCAGCAGCCCGAGGACAGGTTTGGCCAAAAACATTCAGTACTTC. The chain carries TRBV5-4 and TRBJ2-4, with 7 nucleotides matching TRBD1. The CDR3 loop spans 16 amino acids. The germline V gene encodes CDR1 SGHNT and CDR2 YYREEE (reference sequence). The V segment lost 4 bases and the J segment 1 base; nucleotides outside the gene matches: 8.

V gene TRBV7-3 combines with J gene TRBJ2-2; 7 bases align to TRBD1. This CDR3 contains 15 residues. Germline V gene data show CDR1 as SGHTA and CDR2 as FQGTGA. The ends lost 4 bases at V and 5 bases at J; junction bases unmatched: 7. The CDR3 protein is CASSSQGMGTGELFF. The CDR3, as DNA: TGTGCCAGCAGCTCACAGGGGATGGGGACCGGGGAGCTGTTTTTT.

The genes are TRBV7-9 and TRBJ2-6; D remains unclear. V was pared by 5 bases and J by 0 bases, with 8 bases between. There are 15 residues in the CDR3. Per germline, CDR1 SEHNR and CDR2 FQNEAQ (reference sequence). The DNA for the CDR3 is TGTGCCAGCAGCCCCACCAGCTCTGGGGCCAACGTCCTGACTTTC. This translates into CASSPTSSGANVLTF.

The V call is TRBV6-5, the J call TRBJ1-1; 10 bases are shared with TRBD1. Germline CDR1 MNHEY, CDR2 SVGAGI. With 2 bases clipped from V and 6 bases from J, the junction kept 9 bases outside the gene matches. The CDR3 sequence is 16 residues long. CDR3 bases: TGTGCCAGCAGTTACCTCCGGGACAGGGGTTTATCTGAAGCTTTCTTT. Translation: CASSYLRDRGLSEAFF.

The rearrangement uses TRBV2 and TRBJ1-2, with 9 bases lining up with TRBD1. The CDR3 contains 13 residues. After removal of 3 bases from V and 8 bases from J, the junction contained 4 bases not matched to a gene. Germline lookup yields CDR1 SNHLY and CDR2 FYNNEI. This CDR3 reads CASSDRTGVGYTF. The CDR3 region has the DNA TGTGCCAGCAGTGATCGGACAGGGGTAGGCTACACCTTC. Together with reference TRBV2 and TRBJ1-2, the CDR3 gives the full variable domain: EPEVTQTPSHQVTQMGQEVILRCVPISNHLYFYWYRQILGQKVEFLVSFYNNEISEKSEIFDDQFSVERPDGSNFTLKIRSTKLEDSAMYFCASSDRTGVGYTFGSGTRLTVV.

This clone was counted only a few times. The CDR3 region has the DNA TGTGCCAGTAGTATTTCAGGCGGCGCGTCATGGTTTTTT. It codes for CASSISGGASWFF. V and J are TRBV19 and TRBJ1-4; D is ambiguous. The length of the CDR3 is 13 residues. Looked up from germline, CDR1 is LNHDA and CDR2 is SQIVND (reference sequence). Trimming stripped 3 bases from V and 16 bases from J, with 18 bases between. Full variable domain (outside the CDR3, taken from reference TRBV19 and TRBJ1-4): DGGITQSPKYLFRKEGQNVTLSCEQNLNHDAMYWYRQDPGQGLRLIYYSQIVNDFQKGDIAEGYSVSREKKESFPLTVTSAQKNPTAFYLCASSISGGASWFFGSGTQLSVL.

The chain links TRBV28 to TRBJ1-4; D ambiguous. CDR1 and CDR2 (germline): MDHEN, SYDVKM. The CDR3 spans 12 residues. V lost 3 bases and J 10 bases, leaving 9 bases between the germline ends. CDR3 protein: CASSFGPGKLFF. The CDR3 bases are TGTGCCAGCAGTTTTGGGCCGGGAAAACTGTTTTTT.

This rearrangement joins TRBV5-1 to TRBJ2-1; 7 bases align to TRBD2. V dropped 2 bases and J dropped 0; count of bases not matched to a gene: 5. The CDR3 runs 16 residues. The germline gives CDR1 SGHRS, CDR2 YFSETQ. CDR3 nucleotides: TGCGCCAGCAGCTTCAGCGGGGATAGCTCCTACAATGAGCAGTTCTTC. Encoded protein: CASSFSGDSSYNEQFF.

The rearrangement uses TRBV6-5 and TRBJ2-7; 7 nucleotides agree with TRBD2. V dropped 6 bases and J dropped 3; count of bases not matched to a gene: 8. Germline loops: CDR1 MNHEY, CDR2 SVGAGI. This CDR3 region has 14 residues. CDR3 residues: CASRPPGEGYEQYF. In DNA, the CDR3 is TGTGCCAGCAGGCCCCCGGGGGAGGGCTACGAGCAGTACTTC.

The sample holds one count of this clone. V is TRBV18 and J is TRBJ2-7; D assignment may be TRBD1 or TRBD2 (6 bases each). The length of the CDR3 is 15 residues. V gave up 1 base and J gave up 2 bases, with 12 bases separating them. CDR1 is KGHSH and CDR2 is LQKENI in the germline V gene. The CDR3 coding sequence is TGTGCCAGCTCACCACGGGCGGGACAAACCTACGAGCAGTACTTC. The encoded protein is CASSPRAGQTYEQYF.

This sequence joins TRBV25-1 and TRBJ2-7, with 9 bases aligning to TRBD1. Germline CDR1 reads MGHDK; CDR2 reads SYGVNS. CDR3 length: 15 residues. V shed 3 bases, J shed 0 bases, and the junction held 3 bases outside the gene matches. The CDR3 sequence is CASSDMDRGSYEQYF. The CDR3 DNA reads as TGTGCCAGCAGTGATATGGACAGGGGCTCCTACGAGCAGTACTTC.

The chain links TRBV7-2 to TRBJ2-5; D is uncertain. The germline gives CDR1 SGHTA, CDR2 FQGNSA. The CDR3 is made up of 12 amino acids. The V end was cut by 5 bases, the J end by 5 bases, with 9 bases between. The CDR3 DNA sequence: TGTGCCAGCAGCCGAGTGGAGGAGACCCAGTACTTC. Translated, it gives CASSRVEETQYF.

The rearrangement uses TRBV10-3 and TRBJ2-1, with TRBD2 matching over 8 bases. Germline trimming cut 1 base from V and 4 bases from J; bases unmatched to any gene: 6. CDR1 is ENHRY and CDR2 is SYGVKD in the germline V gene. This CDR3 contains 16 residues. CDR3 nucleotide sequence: TGTGCCATCAGTGAGTTTTCGGGGGGGTTATACAATGAGCAGTTCTTC. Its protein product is CAISEFSGGLYNEQFF.

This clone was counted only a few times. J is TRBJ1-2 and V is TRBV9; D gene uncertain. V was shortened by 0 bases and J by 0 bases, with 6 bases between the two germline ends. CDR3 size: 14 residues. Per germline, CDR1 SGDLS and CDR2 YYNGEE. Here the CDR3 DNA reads TGTGCCAGCAGCGTAGTGGGGTCTAACTATGGCTACACCTTC. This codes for CASSVVGSNYGYTF.

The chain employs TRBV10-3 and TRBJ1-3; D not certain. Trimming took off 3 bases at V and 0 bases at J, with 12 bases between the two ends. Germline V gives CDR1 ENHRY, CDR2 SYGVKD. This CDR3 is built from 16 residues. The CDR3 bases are TGTGCCATCAGTGAATATGGAAAGAGCTCTGGAAACACCATATATTTT. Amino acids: CAISEYGKSSGNTIYF.

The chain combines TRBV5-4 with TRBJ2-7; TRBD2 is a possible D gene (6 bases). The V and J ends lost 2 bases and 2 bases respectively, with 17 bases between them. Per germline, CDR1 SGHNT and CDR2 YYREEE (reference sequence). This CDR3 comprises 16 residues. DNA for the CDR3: TGTGCCAGCAGCTTAGAGCCGGGACTCGCTGCCTACGAGCAGTACTTC. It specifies CASSLEPGLAAYEQYF.

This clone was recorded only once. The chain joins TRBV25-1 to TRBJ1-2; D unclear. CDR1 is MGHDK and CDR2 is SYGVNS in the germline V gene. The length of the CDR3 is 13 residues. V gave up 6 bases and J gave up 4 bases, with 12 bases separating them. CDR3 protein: CASSRGPAYGYTF. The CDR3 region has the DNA TGTGCCAGCAGCCGAGGCCCGGCCTATGGCTACACCTTC.

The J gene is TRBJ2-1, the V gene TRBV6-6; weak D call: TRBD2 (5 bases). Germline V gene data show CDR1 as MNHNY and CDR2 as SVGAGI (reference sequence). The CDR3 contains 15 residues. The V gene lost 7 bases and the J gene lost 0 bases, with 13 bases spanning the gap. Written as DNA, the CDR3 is TGTGCCAGCATGGCGGGCTCACTCTCCTACAATGAGCAGTTCTTC. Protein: CASMAGSLSYNEQFF.

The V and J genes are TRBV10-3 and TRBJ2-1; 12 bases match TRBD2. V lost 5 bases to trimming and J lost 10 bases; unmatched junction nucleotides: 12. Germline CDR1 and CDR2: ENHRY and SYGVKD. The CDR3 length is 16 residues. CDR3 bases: TGTGCCATCAGTACCGTCGCTAGCGGGAGGGCAGGGGAGCAGTTCTTC. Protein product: CAISTVASGRAGEQFF.

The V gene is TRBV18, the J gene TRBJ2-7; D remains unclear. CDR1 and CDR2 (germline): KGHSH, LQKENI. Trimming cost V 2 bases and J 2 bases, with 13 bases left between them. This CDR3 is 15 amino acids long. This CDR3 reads CASSPGVMGTYEQYF. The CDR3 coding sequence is TGTGCCAGCTCACCAGGCGTCATGGGTACCTACGAGCAGTACTTC.

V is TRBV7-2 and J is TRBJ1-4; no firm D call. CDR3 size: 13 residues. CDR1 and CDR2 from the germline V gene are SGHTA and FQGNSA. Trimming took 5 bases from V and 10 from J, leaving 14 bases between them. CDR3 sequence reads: CASSPNWSGKLFF. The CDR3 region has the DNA TGTGCCAGCAGCCCAAACTGGTCGGGAAAACTGTTTTTT.

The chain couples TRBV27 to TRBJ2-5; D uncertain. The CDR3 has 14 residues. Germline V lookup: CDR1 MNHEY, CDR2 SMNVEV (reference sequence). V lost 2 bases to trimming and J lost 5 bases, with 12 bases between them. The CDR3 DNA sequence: TGTGCCAGCAGTTTAAGCCCAGGATGGGAGACCCAGTACTTC. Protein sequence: CASSLSPGWETQYF.

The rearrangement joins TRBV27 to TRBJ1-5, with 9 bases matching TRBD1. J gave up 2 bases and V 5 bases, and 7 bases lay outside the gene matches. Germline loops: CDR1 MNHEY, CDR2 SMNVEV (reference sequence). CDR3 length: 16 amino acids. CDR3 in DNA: TGTGCCAGCAGTGCATCCGGGACAGGGCGCAATCAGCCCCAGCATTTT. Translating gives CASSASGTGRNQPQHF.

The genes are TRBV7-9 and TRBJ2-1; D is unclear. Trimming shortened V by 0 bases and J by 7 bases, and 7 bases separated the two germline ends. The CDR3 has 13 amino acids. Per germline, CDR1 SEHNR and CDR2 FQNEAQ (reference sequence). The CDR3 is CASSLARGNEQFF. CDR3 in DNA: TGTGCCAGCAGCTTAGCGCGCGGAAATGAGCAGTTCTTC.

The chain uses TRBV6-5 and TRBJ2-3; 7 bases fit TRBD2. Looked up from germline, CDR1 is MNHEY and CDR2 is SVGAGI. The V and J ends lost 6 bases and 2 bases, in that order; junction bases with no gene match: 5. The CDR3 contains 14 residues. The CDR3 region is CASRRGLSTDTQYF. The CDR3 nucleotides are TGTGCCAGCAGACGGGGACTATCCACAGATACGCAGTATTTT.